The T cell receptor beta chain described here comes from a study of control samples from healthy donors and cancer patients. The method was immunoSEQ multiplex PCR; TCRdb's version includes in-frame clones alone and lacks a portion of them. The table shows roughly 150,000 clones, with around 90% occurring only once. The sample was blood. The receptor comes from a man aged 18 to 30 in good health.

The chain's CDR3 is CAWARTGATEAFF. In nucleotides, the CDR3 is TGTGCCTGGGCGAGAACAGGGGCCACTGAAGCTTTCTTT. V usage is TRBV30 and J usage is TRBJ1-1; 7 positions match TRBD1. Germline CDR1 and CDR2: GTSNPN and SVGIG (reference sequence). The CDR3 contains 13 residues. The ends lost 5 bases at V and 4 bases at J; junction bases unmatched: 7.